The entry below gives a single T cell receptor (beta chain) sequence along with its context. The target of this receptor is not known. Per-base quality was not reported, and no clone a single base away is much larger than it. Ends trimmed: V by 10 bases, J by 4 bases; bases unmatched to a gene: 11. CDR1 and CDR2 were assigned from the germline V gene as MNHEY and SVGAGI. CDR3 length: 15 amino acids, cysteine to phenylalanine. Only the CDR3 region is kept as DNA, spanning 45 bases read in frame from base 1. TCRbeta CDR3 regions were amplified from genomic DNA by means of the immunoSEQ Assay, a bias-controlled multiplex PCR. The paper's data handling went like this. The number of nucleated cells in each sample was estimated by amplification of reference gene primers within the assay. To quantify the absolute abundance of each unique TCRbeta CDR3 rearrangement, sequence reads were collapsed and filtered. Productive Simpson clonality was computed per sample as the square root of Simpson's diversity index over productive rearrangements. Imported from immuneACCESS, the table was reduced by TCRdb to in-frame sequences with V and J called. These copies leave out some clones; in studies compared against another copy, an unresolved V gene accounts for under half, and the cause of the remainder is not known. From that table come the V and J calls and clone size; the DNA was used to work out D and trimming. The sample table contains 350,000 or so clones; only one count was recorded for approximately 91% of them. The top ten clonotypes cover 1% of the sample.

This record comes from a study of blood T cell repertoires in COVID-19 (dated by TCRdb to between 2020 and 2021). Concerning the study at large: The collaborator samples originated in the United States, Italy and Spain and spanned the acute and convalescent phases of COVID-19. The material from the prospective study consisted of cDNA or gDNA derived from T cells, B-cell-depleted T cells, or PBMCs. Subjects who had been exposed to COVID-19, were actively infected with it, or had recovered from it provided the deeply sampled blood TCRbeta repertoires that made up the dataset. A freely available public database, intended as a resource for researchers studying the immune response to SARS-CoV-2, is where the repertoires were released. The samples were drawn from two sources: the first 160 participants of the ongoing ImmuneRACE study, and 1,000 to 1,500 subjects contributed by 6 global collaborators. The sample metadata nearly always contained a de-identified subject ID, COVID-19 status, age in years and sex. Where available, HLA class I and class II types were obtained from metadata supplied by the sample provider rather than from assay-based typing.

Enrolling through a virtual design, the prospective study's participants ranged in age from about 18 to 89 years and lived across 20 to 25 United States geographic areas. In the prospective study, participants were assigned to cohorts based on the clinical history participants reported in a screening survey and a study questionnaire. Exposed participants had been in contact, within 2 weeks of entering the study, with a person who had a PCR-confirmed or clinician-diagnosed case of COVID-19. In the prospective study, whole blood, serum and a nasopharyngeal or oropharyngeal swab were collected from each participant by mobile phlebotomists. Over a roughly 2-month period, participants in the prospective study had the option of providing additional blood draws and questionnaires. Prospective study blood samples were shipped either frozen or at room temperature before DNA extraction. The study at large found these results: The quantity of clinical and demographic metadata differed by source and by participant and was supplied without curation.

This clonotype was obtained from a woman under 40 who had been exposed to COVID-19. Material for sequencing was PBMCs or T cells enriched from blood (not recorded which). This receptor chain uses TRBV6-5 and TRBJ1-4; 8 junctional bases match TRBD1. The base sequence is TGTGCCACCAACCGCGGGACAGGCTATAATGAAAAACTGTTTTTT. Its translation is CATNRGTGYNEKLFF.